A single sample gave rise to the 31 T cell receptor beta chains below, sequenced in a study of beta chain features in type 1 diabetes. The study's findings and limits: Shorter TCRB CDR3s, moderately but significantly so, marked every one of the four CD4+ subsets in Type 1 diabetes patients.

No antigen has been identified for these receptors. TCRB transcripts that were expressed got sequenced, as all of the isolated RNA had been reverse transcribed. Repertoires were generated with immunoSEQ multiplex PCR, while TCRdb's copy carries only in-frame clones and drops some. The sample consists of about 740,000 clones, roughly an eighth of them appearing once. Sequencing was done on a sample of naive CD4+ T cells from blood. These receptors originate from a man aged 18-30 years with type 1 diabetes.

The J gene is TRBJ2-7, the V gene TRBV6-6, with 7 bases identical to TRBD1. CDR1 and CDR2 from the germline V gene are MNHNY and SVGAGI (reference sequence). This CDR3 comprises 15 residues. The junction had 11 bases not matched to a gene; V was cut back by 0 bases and J by 9 bases. DNA for the CDR3: TGTGCCAGCAGTTACTCTGGGGACAGCCTCGGGTTGCAGTACTTC. Its translation: CASSYSGDSLGLQYF.

The V and J genes are TRBV6-5 and TRBJ1-1, with D hard to call. The CDR3 loop spans 13 amino acids. Trimming removed 4 bases at V and 1 base at J, with 7 bases between. Germline V gene sequence: CDR1 MNHEY, CDR2 SVGAGI. As DNA, the CDR3 is TGTGCCAGCAGTTTACTAGCGAACACTGAAGCTTTCTTT. Its translation is CASSLLANTEAFF.

V usage is TRBV30 and J usage is TRBJ1-1; the D is unclear. The CDR3 contains 12 residues. Germline CDR1 and CDR2: GTSNPN and SVGIG (reference sequence). The V end lost 0 bases, the J end lost 7 bases, and 9 bases lay between the germline ends. CDR3 DNA sequence: TGTGCCTGGAGTGTACGTGGGGATGAAGCTTTCTTT. Translation: CAWSVRGDEAFF. The full variable domain, with the rest looked up from reference TRBV30 and TRBJ1-1, is SQTIHQWPATLVQPVGSPLSLECTVEGTSNPNLYWYRQAAGRGLQLLFYSVGIGQISSEVPQNLSASRPQDRQFILSSKKLLLSDSGFYLCAWSVRGDEAFFGQGTRLTVV.

This clone was counted between two and nine times. V gene TRBV5-1 combines with J gene TRBJ2-1; TRBD2 matches 11 bases. V lost 4 bases to trimming and J lost 7 bases; unmatched junction nucleotides: 10. The CDR3 has 16 amino acids. Germline V CDR1 and CDR2: SGHRS, YFSETQ. For the CDR3, the DNA is TGCGCCAGCAGCCAGGGTGTGTCTAGCGGGGGGAATGAGCAGTTCTTC. It encodes CASSQGVSSGGNEQFF.

This clone was detected a few times. The V gene is TRBV9, the J gene TRBJ2-1; the D gene is possibly TRBD2 (5 bases). The V and J ends lost 3 bases and 6 bases respectively, with 16 bases between them. The CDR3 extends over 15 amino acids. CDR1 is SGDLS and CDR2 is YYNGEE in the germline V gene. The CDR3 sequence is CASSARDYNLNEQFF. The DNA of the CDR3 is TGTGCCAGCAGCGCCCGCGACTATAACCTCAATGAGCAGTTCTTC.

The CDR3 loop reads CAWSVERGAYNEQFF. In DNA form, the CDR3 reads TGTGCCTGGAGTGTAGAGCGGGGGGCCTACAATGAGCAGTTCTTC. The rearrangement uses TRBV30 and TRBJ2-1; 9 bases match TRBD2. The CDR3 length is 15 residues. The germline CDR1 and CDR2 sequences are GTSNPN and SVGIG (reference sequence). V was clipped by 0 bases and J by 2 bases; unmatched bases: 2.

This sequence joins TRBV7-8 and TRBJ2-1; D is undetermined. CDR1 and CDR2 from the germline V gene are SGHVS and FQNEAQ. This CDR3 has 14 residues. The ends were cut back, 5 bases at V and 7 bases at J, with 15 bases in the middle. The CDR3 DNA follows: TGTGCCAGCAGCGTAGAGGTCTTTACAAATGAGCAGTTCTTC. Protein sequence: CASSVEVFTNEQFF.

This clone came up a few times. Written as DNA, the CDR3 is TGTGCCAGCAGAGATCAGGGGAACACTGAAGCTTTCTTT. Protein product: CASRDQGNTEAFF. The chain is built from TRBV9 and TRBJ1-1, with D maybe TRBD1 (5 bases). The germline V gene encodes CDR1 SGDLS and CDR2 YYNGEE. V was clipped by 5 bases and J by 1 base, with 9 bases between them. The CDR3 contains 13 residues.

This clone turned up a few times. J is TRBJ2-3 and V is TRBV5-4; no clear D gene. Trimming left V 2 bases short and J 5 bases short, with 6 bases between. This CDR3 is built from 12 residues. Per the germline V gene, CDR1 is SGHNT and CDR2 is YYREEE (reference sequence). CDR3 amino acids: CASSLGQDTQYF. CDR3 nucleotide sequence: TGTGCCAGCAGCTTAGGCCAAGATACGCAGTATTTT.

This clone was detected a few times. This chain joins TRBV10-3 and TRBJ1-5, with D uncertain. Trimming stripped 4 bases from V and 0 bases from J, with 7 bases between. Germline V lookup: CDR1 ENHRY, CDR2 SYGVKD. The CDR3 totals 14 residues. The CDR3 sequence: CAISADISNQPQHF. The DNA of the CDR3 is TGTGCCATCAGTGCAGATATTAGCAATCAGCCCCAGCATTTT.

The chain uses TRBV28 and TRBJ1-2; D may be TRBD1 (5 bases). V lost 1 base and J 6 bases, leaving 9 bases between the germline ends. This CDR3 contains 13 residues. The germline CDR1 and CDR2 sequences are MDHEN and SYDVKM. The CDR3 reads CASSLFARDGYTF. CDR3 nucleotide sequence: TGTGCCAGCAGTTTATTTGCCAGGGATGGCTACACCTTC.

This clone turned up a few times. V gene TRBV11-2 combines with J gene TRBJ1-2; D not resolved. Trimming removed 3 bases from V and 4 bases from J, with 12 bases in between. Germline loops: CDR1 SGHAT, CDR2 FQNNGV. The CDR3 contains 14 residues. CDR3 amino acids: CASSFDGAGYGYTF. The CDR3 nucleotides are TGTGCCAGCAGCTTCGACGGTGCAGGCTATGGCTACACCTTC.

This chain connects TRBV29-1 to TRBJ2-7, with D uncertain. The CDR3 runs to 13 residues. Trimming left V 5 bases short and J 0 bases short, with 11 bases between. Per the germline V gene, CDR1 is SQVTM and CDR2 is ANQGSEA. This CDR3 is CSVWNRNSYEQYF. DNA of the CDR3: TGCAGCGTTTGGAACAGAAACTCCTACGAGCAGTACTTC.

In this sample, this clone turned up a few times. The chain links TRBV9 to TRBJ2-3; D ambiguous. Deletions cut 4 bases from V and 4 bases from J, with 13 bases between. Germline V gene data show CDR1 as SGDLS and CDR2 as YYNGEE. CDR3 size: 14 residues. The CDR3 DNA follows: TGTGCCAGCAGCCCTAACCCTTCCCCAGATACGCAGTATTTT. Amino acids: CASSPNPSPDTQYF.

V is TRBV5-1 and J is TRBJ2-3; D is undetermined. The CDR3 spans 15 residues. Germline V gives CDR1 SGHRS, CDR2 YFSETQ. V lost 0 bases and J lost 3, with 11 bases in between. The DNA of the CDR3 is TGCGCCAGCAGCTTGGAGGGTGAAGGGACAGATACGCAGTATTTT. This codes for CASSLEGEGTDTQYF.

There are a few counts of this clone. This rearrangement joins TRBV5-1 to TRBJ2-5, with 8 bases fitting TRBD1. With V trimmed by 3 bases and J by 2 bases, 6 bases remained unmatched. The CDR3 sequence is 15 residues long. The V gene's germline CDR1 is SGHRS and CDR2 YFSETQ. The CDR3 is CASSSGTGNQETQYF. The DNA of the CDR3 is TGCGCCAGCAGCTCCGGGACAGGCAATCAAGAGACCCAGTACTTC.

This clone was counted between two and nine times. Different DNA sequences within this sample yield the same CDR3. This rearrangement joins TRBV18 to TRBJ2-1; 10 bases agree with TRBD2. CDR1 is KGHSH, CDR2 LQKENI, per germline. V lost 0 bases and J lost 6; bases outside the gene matches: 5. CDR3 length equals 16 residues. The CDR3 reads CASSPPASGGANEQFF. The CDR3 nucleotides are TGTGCCAGCTCACCACCGGCGAGCGGGGGGGCCAATGAGCAGTTCTTC.

The chain links TRBV5-1 to TRBJ2-1; D remains unclear. The CDR3 is made up of 15 amino acids. V was clipped by 1 base and J by 7 bases, with 15 bases between them. In germline, CDR1 is SGHRS, CDR2 YFSETQ. Written as DNA, the CDR3 is TGCGCCAGCAGCTTGTTGTCAGGAACCTTGAATGAGCAGTTCTTC. Protein sequence: CASSLLSGTLNEQFF.

This clone was recorded a few times. The chain carries TRBV19 and TRBJ1-2, with D possibly TRBD1 on 5 matching bases. The germline V gene has CDR1 LNHDA and CDR2 SQIVND (reference sequence). The CDR3 loop spans 12 amino acids. V was clipped by 5 bases and J by 5 bases, with 9 bases between them. CDR3 protein: CASSARGYGYTF. The DNA of the CDR3 is TGTGCCAGTAGTGCGCGGGGGTATGGCTACACCTTC.

The chain carries TRBV14 and TRBJ1-6; D is perhaps TRBD1 (6 bases). The CDR3 spans 17 residues. Germline lookup yields CDR1 SGHDN and CDR2 FVKESK. V dropped 4 bases and J dropped 6 bases, with 19 bases sitting between them. As DNA, the CDR3 is TGTGCCAGCAGCCCTGGAGGGGCGACAGGCCGTAATTCACCCCTCCACTTT. Protein: CASSPGGATGRNSPLHF.

CDR3 DNA: TGCGCCAGCAAAGGGACAGCAAACACAGATACGCAGTATTTT. Protein product: CASKGTANTDTQYF. The chain has TRBV5-1 and TRBJ2-3, with 7 bases identical to TRBD1. Trimming took 6 bases from V and 2 from J; bases not matched to a gene: 6. CDR3 length equals 14 residues. Germline CDR1 SGHRS, CDR2 YFSETQ.

This clone was found a few times. The V call is TRBV7-2, the J call TRBJ1-6; the match to TRBD1 covers 7 bases. The trim removed 5 bases at V and 0 bases at J, leaving 10 bases unmatched. The CDR3 is made up of 18 amino acids. Germline CDR1 SGHTA, CDR2 FQGNSA. This CDR3 reads CASSVGTVKSSYNSPLHF. CDR3 DNA: TGTGCCAGCAGCGTAGGGACAGTGAAAAGCTCCTATAATTCACCCCTCCACTTT.

The rearrangement links TRBV19 to TRBJ1-6; TRBD1 matches 8 bases. Germline assignment: CDR1 LNHDA and CDR2 SQIVND (reference sequence). The CDR3 is 15 residues long. J lost 10 bases, V lost 3 bases, and 8 bases had no gene match. The CDR3 nucleotides read TGTGCCAGTAGTATTCAGGGGGCTGTCCGATCACCCCTCCACTTT. This sequence encodes CASSIQGAVRSPLHF.

In DNA, the CDR3 is TGTGCCAGCAGCGCCGGGGGGACCCTTGAAGCTTTCTTT. Encoded protein: CASSAGGTLEAFF. This sequence joins TRBV9 and TRBJ1-1; tentative D call: TRBD1 (5 bases). The CDR3 consists of 13 residues. Germline lookup yields CDR1 SGDLS and CDR2 YYNGEE. The V and J ends lost 3 bases and 7 bases respectively, with 13 bases between them. The whole variable domain, filled in from reference TRBV9 and TRBJ1-1, reads DSGVTQTPKHLITATGQRVTLRCSPRSGDLSVYWYQQSLDQGLQFLIQYYNGEERAKGNILERFSAQQFPDLHSELNLSSLELGDSALYFCASSAGGTLEAFFGQGTRLTVV.

The V and J genes are TRBV5-1 and TRBJ2-7; D is undetermined. CDR3 size: 15 residues. With 1 base removed from V and 1 base from J, the gap between germline ends came to 12 bases. Per the germline V gene, CDR1 is SGHRS and CDR2 is YFSETQ. CDR3 region: CASSLLAGLSYEQYF. CDR3 nucleotide sequence: TGCGCCAGCAGCTTGTTAGCAGGCCTATCCTACGAGCAGTACTTC.

The sample holds a few counts of this clone. The V gene is TRBV5-1, the J gene TRBJ2-3; TRBD2 matches at 14 bases. Germline assignment: CDR1 SGHRS and CDR2 YFSETQ. The V segment lost 4 bases and the J segment 3 bases; nucleotides outside the gene matches: 7. The CDR3 loop spans 17 amino acids. CDR3: CASSATWTSGGTDTQYF. The CDR3 DNA reads TGCGCCAGCAGCGCGACCTGGACTAGCGGGGGGACAGATACGCAGTATTTT. The entire variable domain, with the rest obtained from reference TRBV5-1 and TRBJ2-3, is as follows: KAGVTQTPRYLIKTRGQQVTLSCSPISGHRSVSWYQQTPGQGLQFLFEYFSETQRNKGNFPGRFSGRQFSNSRSEMNVSTLELGDSALYLCASSATWTSGGTDTQYFGPGTRLTVL.

The chain links TRBV5-1 to TRBJ2-3; the match to TRBD2 covers 10 bases. The ends lost 5 bases at V and 2 bases at J; junction bases unmatched: 11. The CDR3 sequence is 17 residues long. Germline V CDR1 and CDR2: SGHRS, YFSETQ. The DNA of the CDR3 is TGCGCCAGCAGTGGGGCTCGGACTAGCGGTAACACAGATACGCAGTATTTT. This gives the protein CASSGARTSGNTDTQYF.

V is TRBV7-9 and J is TRBJ2-5; no clear D gene. Trimming removed 5 bases from V and 0 bases from J, with 13 bases in between. The length of the CDR3 is 15 residues. The germline gives CDR1 SEHNR, CDR2 FQNEAQ (reference sequence). CDR3 region: CASSPSQGDQETQYF. CDR3 bases: TGTGCCAGCAGCCCGTCACAAGGCGACCAAGAGACCCAGTACTTC. Full variable domain (rest looked up from reference TRBV7-9 and TRBJ2-5): DTGVSQNPRHKITKRGQNVTFRCDPISEHNRLYWYRQTLGQGPEFLTYFQNEAQLEKSRLLSDRFSAERPKGSFSTLEIQRTEQGDSAMYLCASSPSQGDQETQYFGPGTRLLVL.

The chain uses TRBV30 and TRBJ1-1, with no clear D. This CDR3 contains 15 residues. Germline values: CDR1 GTSNPN, CDR2 SVGIG (reference sequence). With 3 bases removed from V and 5 bases from J, the gap between germline ends came to 19 bases. Here the CDR3 reads CAWRRLAPVGTEAFF. Written as DNA, the CDR3 is TGTGCCTGGAGAAGGTTGGCCCCTGTAGGTACTGAAGCTTTCTTT.

This clone has just a few counts. This rearrangement joins TRBV4-1 to TRBJ2-7; the D is unclear. The CDR3 runs 16 residues. CDR1 is MGHRA, CDR2 YSYEKL, per germline. The V end was cut by 0 bases, the J end by 4 bases, with 16 bases between. The CDR3 region is CASSQERSLEQYEQYF. In nucleotides, the CDR3 is TGCGCCAGCAGCCAAGAACGGTCCCTGGAGCAGTACGAGCAGTACTTC.

This chain uses TRBV29-1 with TRBJ1-4; D is uncertain. This CDR3 comprises 12 residues. Trimming shortened V by 4 bases and J by 9 bases, and 12 bases separated the two germline ends. CDR1 SQVTM and CDR2 ANQGSEA come from the germline V gene. CDR3 sequence: CSVASDSQKLFF. As DNA, the CDR3 is TGCAGCGTTGCGTCGGATAGTCAAAAACTGTTTTTT.